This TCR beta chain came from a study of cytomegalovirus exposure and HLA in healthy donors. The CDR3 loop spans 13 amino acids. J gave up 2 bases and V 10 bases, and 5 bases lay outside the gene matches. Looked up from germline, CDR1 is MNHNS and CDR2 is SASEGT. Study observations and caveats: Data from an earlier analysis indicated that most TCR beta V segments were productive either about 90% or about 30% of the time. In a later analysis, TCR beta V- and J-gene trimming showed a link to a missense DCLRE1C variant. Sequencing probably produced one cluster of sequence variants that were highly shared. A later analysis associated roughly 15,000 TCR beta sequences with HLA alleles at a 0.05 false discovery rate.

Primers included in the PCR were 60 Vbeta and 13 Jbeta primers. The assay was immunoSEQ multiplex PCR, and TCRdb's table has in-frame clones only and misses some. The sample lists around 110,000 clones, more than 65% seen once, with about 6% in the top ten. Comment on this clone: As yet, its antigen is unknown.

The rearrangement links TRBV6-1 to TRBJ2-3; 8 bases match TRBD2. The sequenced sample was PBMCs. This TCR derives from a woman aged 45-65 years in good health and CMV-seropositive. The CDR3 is CATNSGVTDTQYF. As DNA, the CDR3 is TGTGCCACCAATAGCGGGGTCACAGATACGCAGTATTTT.